A single sample gave rise to the 25 T cell receptor beta chains below, sequenced in a study of T cells after yellow fever vaccination. TCRdb re-called the 5' RACE reads through MiXCR, storing one row per CDR3 protein. The repertoire consists of about 350,000 distinct CDR3 sequences, with about 4% occurring once and the leading ten covering around 25%. The sequencing here drew on PBMCs, taken 5 days after the yellow fever booster vaccination. Receptor source: a man between 18 and 29 years old who received the YFV17D yellow fever vaccine.

Only a few counts were recorded for this clonotype. One end of the junction is discordant with germline, which a read error may explain. The genes are TRBV7-3 and TRBJ2-7; TRBD1 matches 7 bases. The CDR3 sequence is 11 residues long. From germline, CDR1 is SGHTA and CDR2 FQGTGA. CDR3 residues: CASSSPTGWDF. Written as DNA, the CDR3 is TGTGCCAGCAGCTCCCCGACAGGGTGGGATTTC.

The chain joins TRBV3-1 to TRBJ1-2; D call uncertain. V lost 1 base and J 4 bases, leaving 10 bases between the germline ends. Germline V CDR1 and CDR2: LGHDT, YNNKEL (reference sequence). This CDR3 has 14 residues. The CDR3 region is CASSQARNFYGYTF. CDR3 coding DNA: TGTGCCAGCAGCCAAGCGAGGAACTTCTATGGCTACACCTTC.

The table lists this clonotype with a few counts. CDR3 protein: CASSWVYLNTEAFF. The CDR3 DNA is TGTGCCAGCAGTTGGGTCTATCTGAACACTGAAGCTTTCTTT. V and J are TRBV28 and TRBJ1-1, with no clear D. CDR1 is MDHEN, CDR2 SYDVKM, per germline. V shed 4 bases and J shed 0 bases, with 9 bases lying between them. This CDR3 region has 14 residues.

This chain joins TRBV15 and TRBJ2-3, with 8 nucleotides matching TRBD2. J was trimmed by 0 bases and V by 0 bases; bases with no gene match: 2. CDR3 size: 16 residues. CDR1 LNHNV and CDR2 YYDKDF come from the germline V gene (reference sequence). The DNA for the CDR3 is TGTGCCACCAGCAGAGACGGGGGGGCTAGCACAGATACGCAGTATTTT. Translated: CATSRDGGASTDTQYF.

The chain's CDR3 is CASSLTGGPYGYTF. CDR3 in DNA: TGTGCCAGCAGCTTGACAGGGGGGCCCTATGGCTACACCTTC. The chain recombines TRBV7-2 with TRBJ1-2, with TRBD1 matching over 9 bases. V trimming: 3 bases; J trimming: 4 bases; junction bases outside the gene matches: 3. CDR3 length: 14 residues. Germline CDR1 reads SGHTA; CDR2 reads FQGNSA.

This clonotype showed up many times. This chain uses TRBV5-1 with TRBJ1-6; weak D call: TRBD1 (6 bases). Germline CDR1 and CDR2: SGHRS and YFSETQ. V lost 0 bases to trimming and J lost 13 bases, with 20 bases between them. CDR3 length: 16 residues. CDR3 nucleotides: TGCGCCAGCAGCTTGGTGGGAGGGGGTTCCTTCGTCCCCCTCCACTTT. Translated, it gives CASSLVGGGSFVPLHF.

The CDR3 DNA sequence: TGCGCCAGCAGCTTCCGGGGACTAAACACAGATACGCAGTATTTT. This sequence encodes CASSFRGLNTDTQYF. The chain couples TRBV5-1 to TRBJ2-3; 7 bases are shared with TRBD2. This CDR3 is 15 amino acids long. Trimming cost V 2 bases and J 2 bases; bases outside gene matches: 5. CDR1 and CDR2 (germline): SGHRS, YFSETQ.

The CDR3 nucleotides are TGTGCCACCAGCAGAGCGGACAGAATAAACATTCAGTACTTC. Its translation: CATSRADRINIQYF. The chain uses TRBV15 and TRBJ2-4; possible D gene TRBD1, 6 bases. The CDR3 is 14 amino acids. Trimming removed 1 base at V and 6 bases at J, with 10 bases between. The germline gives CDR1 LNHNV, CDR2 YYDKDF (reference sequence). The variable domain in full, completed from reference TRBV15 and TRBJ2-4, reads DAMVIQNPRYQVTQFGKPVTLSCSQTLNHNVMYWYQQKSSQAPKLLFHYYDKDFNNEADTPDNFQSRRPNTSFCFLDIRSPGLGDTAMYLCATSRADRINIQYFGAGTRLSVL.

This clonotype was observed a handful of times. This chain links TRBV4-3 with TRBJ2-3, with 9 bases aligning to TRBD2. Germline CDR1 reads LGHNA; CDR2 reads YSLEER. The CDR3 has 15 amino acids. The junction had 4 bases not matched to a gene; V was cut back by 4 bases and J by 2 bases. The CDR3 region has the DNA TGCGCCAGCAGCCGGGCGGGGGGGCCCACAGATACGCAGTATTTT. Translated, it gives CASSRAGGPTDTQYF.

This rearrangement joins TRBV18 to TRBJ2-1; tentative D call: TRBD1 (6 bases). The germline V gene has CDR1 KGHSH and CDR2 LQKENI. Trimming left V 3 bases short and J 7 bases short, with 19 bases between. This CDR3 is 16 amino acids long. The CDR3 nucleotides read TGTGCCAGCTCACCCCTCACAGGGAACACAATAAATGAGCAGTTCTTC. Translation gives CASSPLTGNTINEQFF.

This clonotype turned up a few times. This sequence joins TRBV4-1 and TRBJ1-6; 9 bases align to TRBD1. The trim removed 1 base at V and 9 bases at J, leaving 7 bases unmatched. Germline V CDR1 and CDR2: MGHRA, YSYEKL. There are 16 residues in the CDR3. The CDR3 DNA is TGCGCCAGCAGCCAAGGGGGGACAGGGAGAGCTTCACCCCTCCACTTT. Protein: CASSQGGTGRASPLHF.

This clonotype was counted between two and nine times. The rearrangement links TRBV20-1 to TRBJ2-1; TRBD2 aligns across 11 bases. Germline V gene sequence: CDR1 DFQATT, CDR2 SNEGSKA (reference sequence). After removal of 0 bases from V and 7 bases from J, the junction contained 8 bases not matched to a gene. The CDR3 has 16 residues. CDR3 nucleotide sequence: TGCAGTGCTAGAGATGGTCTAGCGGGGGGTAGGAATGAGCAGTTCTTC. Translation: CSARDGLAGGRNEQFF.

This clonotype was seen at least ten times. This chain links TRBV2 with TRBJ2-3; D might be TRBD1 (6 bases). With 6 bases removed from V and 3 bases from J, the gap between germline ends came to 16 bases. Germline V gene lookup returns CDR1 SNHLY and CDR2 FYNNEI. This CDR3 has 15 residues. This CDR3 reads CASSDDRRVTDTQYF. CDR3 bases: TGTGCCAGCAGCGACGACAGGCGGGTAACAGATACGCAGTATTTT.

The V gene is TRBV11-1, the J gene TRBJ2-7; 8 bases fit TRBD1. In germline, CDR1 is SGHAT, CDR2 FQDESV (reference sequence). The J segment lost 3 bases and the V segment lost 5 bases, leaving 3 bases of the junction unmatched. The CDR3 runs to 13 residues. CDR3 nucleotide sequence: TGTGCCAGCAGCCATGGACAGGGCTACGAGCAGTACGTC. It is translated as CASSHGQGYEQYV.

This clonotype occurred a few times. The chain employs TRBV30 and TRBJ2-7; D ambiguous. V was shortened by 3 bases and J by 3 bases, with 9 bases between the two germline ends. Germline assignment: CDR1 GTSNPN and CDR2 SVGIG (reference sequence). This CDR3 is built from 12 residues. CDR3 region: CAWSPMGYEQYF. The CDR3 DNA follows: TGTGCCTGGAGCCCTATGGGCTACGAGCAGTACTTC.

There are many counts of this clonotype. The chain couples TRBV7-2 to TRBJ2-3, with 8 bases matching TRBD2. The CDR3 runs 15 residues. Germline V gives CDR1 SGHTA, CDR2 FQGNSA. V was pared by 5 bases and J by 4 bases, with 8 bases of the junction left unmatched. As DNA, the CDR3 is TGTGCCAGCAGCCCCTTGGGGCGGGGGGCAGATACGCAGTATTTT. This encodes CASSPLGRGADTQYF.

This clonotype was counted between two and nine times. The chain carries TRBV7-2 and TRBJ1-2; D possibly corresponds to TRBD1 (5 bases). V lost 2 bases, J lost 0 bases, and 10 bases lay in between. CDR3 length: 15 amino acids. The V gene's germline CDR1 is SGHTA and CDR2 FQGNSA. The CDR3 region has the DNA TGTGCCAGCAGCTTACGGGACGGAACTAACTATGGCTACACCTTC. Amino acids: CASSLRDGTNYGYTF.

This clonotype was counted at least ten times. V gene TRBV5-1 combines with J gene TRBJ2-7, with TRBD1 identical over 7 bases. Trimming took 3 bases from V and 3 from J; bases not matched to a gene: 6. The germline CDR1 and CDR2 sequences are SGHRS and YFSETQ. This CDR3 has 14 amino acids. The CDR3 sequence: CASSYLTGNYEQYF. Here the CDR3 DNA reads TGCGCCAGCAGCTATTTGACAGGGAACTACGAGCAGTACTTC.

The sample holds many counts of this clonotype. The chain employs TRBV5-1 and TRBJ2-2; no reliable D call. V lost 1 base, J lost 0 bases, and 10 bases lay in between. The CDR3 runs 16 residues. CDR1 is SGHRS, CDR2 YFSETQ, per germline. CDR3 region: CASSLSTDANTGELFF. In nucleotides, the CDR3 is TGCGCCAGCAGCTTGTCGACGGACGCGAACACCGGGGAGCTGTTTTTT.

This chain joins TRBV3-1 and TRBJ2-3, with D perhaps assigned TRBD1 or TRBD2 (5 bases each). CDR3 size: 17 residues. Germline V gene data show CDR1 as LGHDT and CDR2 as YNNKEL (reference sequence). The germline V and J ends were trimmed by 0 bases and 3 bases, with 16 bases remaining between them. CDR3 DNA sequence: TGTGCCAGCAGCCAAGAAGAGCGGCTGGGGCGGACAGATACGCAGTATTTT. Translated, it gives CASSQEERLGRTDTQYF.

This clonotype showed up many times. The J gene is TRBJ2-2, the V gene TRBV10-3; D is unclear. V lost 5 bases and J 0 bases, leaving 13 bases between the germline ends. The CDR3 loop spans 16 amino acids. The germline CDR1 and CDR2 sequences are ENHRY and SYGVKD. The CDR3 nucleotides are TGTGCCATCAGTCCCGTCCGGCACTCGAACACCGGGGAGCTGTTTTTT. Translated: CAISPVRHSNTGELFF.

The chain recombines TRBV29-1 with TRBJ1-1; TRBD1 matches 11 bases. Germline values: CDR1 SQVTM, CDR2 ANQGSEA. The V and J ends lost 4 bases and 3 bases, in that order; junction bases with no gene match: 7. The CDR3 length is 15 residues. The CDR3 DNA sequence: TGCAGCGTTGTGGGACAGGGGGGAATTGACACTGAAGCTTTCTTT. Translated, it gives CSVVGQGGIDTEAFF.

This clonotype was seen at least ten times. The genes are TRBV4-2 and TRBJ2-5; 11 nucleotides align to TRBD2. From germline, CDR1 is LGHNA and CDR2 YNFKEQ. The CDR3 contains 17 residues. V dropped 3 bases and J dropped 1; count of bases not matched to a gene: 7. The CDR3 region is CASSQYLAGGIQETQYF. The CDR3 DNA reads TGTGCCAGCAGCCAGTATCTAGCGGGGGGAATCCAAGAGACCCAGTACTTC.

This clonotype appeared a few times. The genes are TRBV20-1 and TRBJ1-5; D unclear. This CDR3 has 12 residues. V dropped 3 bases and J dropped 5 bases, with 8 bases sitting between them. CDR1 is DFQATT, CDR2 SNEGSKA, per germline (reference sequence). CDR3 loop: CSASGGDQPQHF. DNA for the CDR3: TGCAGTGCTAGTGGCGGGGATCAGCCCCAGCATTTT.

The V and J genes are TRBV10-3 and TRBJ1-1; D unclear. Trimming removed 0 bases from V and 1 base from J, with 9 bases in between. The CDR3 has 15 amino acids. Germline V lookup: CDR1 ENHRY, CDR2 SYGVKD. The CDR3 spells CAISESRQANTEAFF. The DNA of the CDR3 is TGTGCCATCAGTGAGTCGAGGCAGGCGAACACTGAAGCTTTCTTT.